This entry lists 15 T cell receptor beta chains sequenced from one sample in a study of T-cell memory formation after mild COVID-19. TCRdb re-analysed the 5' RACE reads in MiXCR, keeping a single row per CDR3 protein. Found here are hundreds of thousands of distinct CDR3 sequences, 15% to 20% of them singletons; the top ten hold roughly 8.4%. Input material: PBMCs or a T cell subset sorted from them (not recorded which). The receptors were gathered from an adult woman who had mild COVID-19 (a few samples of this study predate the infection). Cell type and time point are not known.

This clonotype has just a few counts. The J gene is TRBJ1-2, the V gene TRBV20-1; no reliable D call. CDR1 is DFQATT, CDR2 SNEGSKA, per germline (reference sequence). This CDR3 comprises 12 residues. The V end lost 4 bases, the J end lost 3 bases, and 9 bases lay between the germline ends. The CDR3 DNA reads TGCAGTGCTACCAGGCAGGACTATGGCTACACCTTC. Translation gives CSATRQDYGYTF.

This sequence joins TRBV9 and TRBJ1-3; D remains unclear. This CDR3 has 13 amino acids. Germline CDR1 SGDLS, CDR2 YYNGEE. The V gene lost 6 bases and the J gene lost 2 bases, with 9 bases spanning the gap. The CDR3 spells CASTGVTGNTIYF. The CDR3 region has the DNA TGTGCCAGCACCGGGGTGACTGGAAACACCATATATTTT.

The J gene is TRBJ2-4, the V gene TRBV12-3 or TRBV12-4; D is perhaps TRBD1 (6 bases). The CDR3 has 16 amino acids. The V gene lost 3 bases and the J gene lost 0 bases, with 12 bases spanning the gap. CDR3 in DNA: TGTGCCAGCAGTTTCGGACAGTCGGTAGCCAAAAACATTCAGTACTTC. Translated: CASSFGQSVAKNIQYF.

The sample holds a few counts of this clonotype. CDR3 sequence: CSVETGEYEQYF. The CDR3, as DNA: TGCAGCGTTGAAACAGGGGAATACGAGCAGTACTTC. J is TRBJ2-7 and V is TRBV29-1, with 7 bases aligning to TRBD1. The germline V gene encodes CDR1 SQVTM and CDR2 ANQGSEA. The CDR3 is made up of 12 amino acids. Losses at the gene ends were 2 bases for V and 4 bases for J; bases not matched to a gene: 2.

This clonotype came up a few times. V and J are TRBV12-3 or TRBV12-4 and TRBJ2-1; possibly TRBD1 for D (5 bases). Trimming removed 7 bases from V and 9 bases from J, with 10 bases in between. CDR3 size: 11 residues. CDR3 coding DNA: TGTGCCAGCACCCAGGGTATTGAGCAGTTCTTC. Residues: CASTQGIEQFF.

The CDR3 sequence: CASSFGGFSYNSPLHF. CDR3 DNA sequence: TGTGCCAGCAGCTTCGGGGGGTTCTCCTATAATTCACCCCTCCACTTT. V is TRBV7-8 and J is TRBJ1-6; TRBD1 is a possible D gene (5 bases). Per germline, CDR1 SGHVS and CDR2 FQNEAQ. Trimming removed 3 bases from V and 0 bases from J, with 9 bases in between. The CDR3 consists of 16 residues.

The chain combines TRBV7-6 with TRBJ2-7; 11 positions match TRBD1. The CDR3 spans 14 residues. J was trimmed by 5 bases and V by 5 bases; bases with no gene match: 5. Per germline, CDR1 SGHVS and CDR2 FNYEAQ. The DNA for the CDR3 is TGTGCCAGCAGCAAAAGGGACAGGGGGGACGAGCAGTACTTC. This encodes CASSKRDRGDEQYF.

This clonotype has ten or more counts. The chain links TRBV6-1 to TRBJ2-1; 10 bases line up with TRBD1. The germline gives CDR1 MNHNS, CDR2 SASEGT. The CDR3 extends over 13 amino acids. V dropped 6 bases and J dropped 8; count of bases not matched to a gene: 4. CDR3 nucleotides: TGTGCCAGCAGCCGGACAGGGGGTTATGAGCAGTTCTTC. Its protein product is CASSRTGGYEQFF.

V and J are TRBV29-1 and TRBJ2-3; D call uncertain. This CDR3 has 12 residues. The V and J ends lost 7 bases and 1 base respectively, with 9 bases between them. The germline V gene encodes CDR1 SQVTM and CDR2 ANQGSEA. The CDR3 DNA follows: TGCAGCGCCGGGCTAGGCACAGATACGCAGTATTTT. The encoded protein is CSAGLGTDTQYF.

This clonotype was seen more than once but under ten times. V usage is TRBV7-3 and J usage is TRBJ2-3, with TRBD1 matching 9 bases. In germline, CDR1 is SGHTA, CDR2 FQGTGA. V gave up 3 bases and J gave up 3 bases; unmatched junction bases: 7. The CDR3 extends over 16 amino acids. The CDR3 protein is CASSFTGGSRTDTQYF. The CDR3 bases are TGTGCCAGCAGCTTTACAGGGGGCTCGCGTACAGATACGCAGTATTTT.

This clonotype appeared many times. This chain connects TRBV4-1 to TRBJ2-3, with D possibly matching TRBD1 (6 bases). Trimming pared 6 bases from V and 0 bases from J, leaving 28 bases between. The CDR3 covers 20 residues. Germline V gives CDR1 MGHRA, CDR2 YSYEKL. CDR3 residues: CASRSVRVHRAPLSTDTQYF. CDR3 nucleotide sequence: TGCGCCAGCAGGTCCGTGCGCGTCCACAGGGCCCCGCTGAGCACAGATACGCAGTATTTT.

The rearrangement joins TRBV24-1 to TRBJ2-1; D assignment may be TRBD1 or TRBD2 (5 bases each). V shed 5 bases and J shed 0 bases, with 16 bases lying between them. This CDR3 spans 17 amino acids. CDR1 is KGHDR, CDR2 SFDVKD, per germline. The CDR3 DNA reads TGTGCCACCAGTGCTCCATCGGGACGGGGCTCCTACAATGAGCAGTTCTTC. Protein product: CATSAPSGRGSYNEQFF.

In this sample, this clonotype turned up many times. The rearrangement uses TRBV7-8 and TRBJ2-3, with D uncertain. This CDR3 has 17 residues. Per the germline V gene, CDR1 is SGHVS and CDR2 is FQNEAQ. Trimming took off 4 bases at V and 0 bases at J, with 17 bases between the two ends. CDR3 nucleotides: TGTGCCAGCAGCTCCCCCCGGGTGGCGGAGAGCACAGATACGCAGTATTTT. Translation: CASSSPRVAESTDTQYF.

DNA for the CDR3: TGCGCCAGCAGCCTCCGTCCGACATCGAACACCGGGGAGCTGTTTTTT. Its protein is CASSLRPTSNTGELFF. The chain recombines TRBV5-1 with TRBJ2-2; unclear D gene. The CDR3 length is 16 residues. CDR1 SGHRS and CDR2 YFSETQ come from the germline V gene. Trimming left V 4 bases short and J 0 bases short, with 13 bases between.

This clonotype has a handful of counts. The CDR3 DNA reads as TGTGCCAGCAGCGTAGCCGAAGCGGGGGGGCGTCTGGACGAGCAGTACTTC. It encodes CASSVAEAGGRLDEQYF. This chain uses TRBV9 with TRBJ2-7; 10 nucleotides match TRBD2. Germline assignment: CDR1 SGDLS and CDR2 YYNGEE. This CDR3 is 17 amino acids long. V lost 0 bases to trimming and J lost 5 bases; unmatched junction nucleotides: 11.